The entry that follows covers one TCR beta chain sequence. Its cognate antigen is unknown. As the method for making TCR beta libraries, quantitative 5'-RACE with molecular barcodes was used. TCRdb used MiXCR to reprocess the 5' RACE reads, holding one entry per CDR3 protein. The table lists hundreds of thousands of distinct CDR3 sequences, approximately 11% of them singletons. These data originate in a study of CD8 T cells in ankylosing spondylitis. Study-level findings and limits: What seemed typical of ankylosing spondylitis blood was a TCR beta motif built from several highly homologous variants. Earlier literature documents some of the motif variants in reactive arthritis synovial fluid and blood. Relatively rare in peripheral blood, disease-linked clones were also CD8+. As reported, disease-linked clones showed significant enrichment in matched ankylosing spondylitis synovial fluid.

Germline lookup yields CDR1 SEHNR and CDR2 FQNEAQ (reference sequence). The trim removed 6 bases at V and 7 bases at J, leaving 11 bases unmatched. The CDR3 loop spans 14 amino acids. This sequence originates from a male donor with ankylosing spondylitis. The genes are TRBV7-9 and TRBJ1-2, with 7 bases matching TRBD1. Sequenced material: blood, either unsorted or a sorted T cell fraction (not recorded which). The CDR3 loop is CASSLFDRVRGYTF. The CDR3, as DNA: TGTGCCAGCAGTTTATTCGACAGGGTCCGTGGCTACACCTTC.